This is a list of T cell receptor beta chains from one sample in a study of neoadjuvant anti-PD-1 for oral cavity cancer. Assay: immunoSEQ multiplex PCR; the TCRdb copy retains only in-frame clones and omits some. The data show fewer than 90,000 clones, about four fifths seen once. The material was PBMCs, obtained before nivolumab (anti-PD-1) treatment. These receptors were obtained from a person between 35 and 79 years old with oral cavity squamous cell carcinoma. Both conserved end residues are part of each CDR3. Fields, in order: V gene, clone size, D gene, J gene, CDR3 DNA, CDR3 protein. A D gene is named only where the DNA matches it firmly. Clone size is not always given. Where it is, it says once, few, many or a class for expanded clones.

V: TRBV9; size: few; D: .; J: TRBJ1-5; DNA: TGTGCCAGCAGCGTAGAAGGAGGGCCCAATCAGCCCCAGCATTTT; CDR3: CASSVEGGPNQPQHF
V: TRBV30; size: .; D: .; J: TRBJ1-5; DNA: TGTGCCTGGAGTAGGACAGAGGATCAGCCCCAGCATTTT; CDR3: CAWSRTEDQPQHF
V: TRBV2; size: .; D: TRBD2; J: TRBJ2-1; DNA: TGTGCCAGCGATCGAGCGGGAGCACTCAATGAGCAGTTCTTC; CDR3: CASDRAGALNEQFF
V: TRBV30; size: .; D: .; J: TRBJ1-2; DNA: TGTGCCTGGGAACAAACAGGGCCAGACTATGGCTACACCTTC; CDR3: CAWEQTGPDYGYTF
V: TRBV6-6; size: .; D: TRBD2; J: TRBJ2-1; DNA: TGTGCCAGCCGAGGGACTAGCGGGAGGAACAATGAGCAGTTCTTC; CDR3: CASRGTSGRNNEQFF
V: TRBV6-5; size: .; D: TRBD2; J: TRBJ2-1; DNA: TGTGCCACCAGCGGGGTCCCTTACAATGAGCAGTTCTTC; CDR3: CATSGVPYNEQFF
V: TRBV30; size: once; D: .; J: TRBJ2-5; DNA: TGTGCCTGGAGTGTTTCGGTGAAAGAGACCCAGTACTTC; CDR3: CAWSVSVKETQYF
V: TRBV6-1; size: .; D: TRBD1; J: TRBJ2-7; DNA: TGTGCCAGCAGTGCCCAGACAGGGGGCGGGTACGAGCAGTACTTC; CDR3: CASSAQTGGGYEQYF
V: TRBV9; size: .; D: .; J: TRBJ2-1; DNA: TGTGCCAGCAGCGTAGTGGGGGTAAGCTCCTACAATGAGCAGTTCTTC; CDR3: CASSVVGVSSYNEQFF
V: TRBV27; size: .; D: TRBD1; J: TRBJ2-7; DNA: TGTGCCAGCAGCCTGGGACAGACCTCCTACGAGCAGTACTTC; CDR3: CASSLGQTSYEQYF